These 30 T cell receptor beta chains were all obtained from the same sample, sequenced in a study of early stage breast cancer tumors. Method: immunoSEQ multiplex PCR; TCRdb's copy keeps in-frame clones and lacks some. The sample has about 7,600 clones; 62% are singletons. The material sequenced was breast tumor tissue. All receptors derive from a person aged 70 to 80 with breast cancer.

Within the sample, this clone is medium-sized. As DNA, the CDR3 is TGTGCCAGCAGCCCGGGAGTGTCCTACGAGCAGTACTTC. Amino acids: CASSPGVSYEQYF. The chain combines TRBV11-2 with TRBJ2-7; a possible D gene is TRBD2 (6 bases). The CDR3 runs 13 residues. In germline, CDR1 is SGHAT, CDR2 FQNNGV. Trimming left V 5 bases short and J 1 base short, with 9 bases between.

The CDR3 is CASSVRLTSGGTDTQYF. CDR3 nucleotide sequence: TGTGCCAGCAGCGTACGTCTCACTAGCGGGGGCACAGATACGCAGTATTTT. The rearrangement links TRBV9 to TRBJ2-3; TRBD2 matches 10 bases. V lost 1 base to trimming and J lost 1 base; unmatched junction nucleotides: 6. There are 17 residues in the CDR3. Germline V gene lookup returns CDR1 SGDLS and CDR2 YYNGEE.

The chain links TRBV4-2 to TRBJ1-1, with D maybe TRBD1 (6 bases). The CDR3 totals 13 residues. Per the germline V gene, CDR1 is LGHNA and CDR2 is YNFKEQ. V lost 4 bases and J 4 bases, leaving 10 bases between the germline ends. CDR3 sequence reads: CASSLQGRTEAFF. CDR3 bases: TGTGCCAGCAGCCTACAGGGACGCACTGAAGCTTTCTTT.

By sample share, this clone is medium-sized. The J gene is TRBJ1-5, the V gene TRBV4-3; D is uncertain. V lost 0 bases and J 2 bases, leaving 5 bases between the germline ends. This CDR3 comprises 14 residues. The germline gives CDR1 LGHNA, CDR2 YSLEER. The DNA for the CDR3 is TGCGCCAGCAGCCAAGATGAGGGCAATCAGCCCCAGCATTTT. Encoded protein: CASSQDEGNQPQHF.

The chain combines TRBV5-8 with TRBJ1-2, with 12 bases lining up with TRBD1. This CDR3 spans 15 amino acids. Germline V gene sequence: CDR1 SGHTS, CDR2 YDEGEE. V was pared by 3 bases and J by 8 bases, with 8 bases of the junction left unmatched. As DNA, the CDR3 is TGTGCCAGCAGCTCCGGGACAGGGGGCTTGAGGGGCTACACCTTC. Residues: CASSSGTGGLRGYTF. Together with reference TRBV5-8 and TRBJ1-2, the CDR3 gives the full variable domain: EAGVTQSPTHLIKTRGQQATLRCSPISGHTSVYWYQQALGLGLQFLLWYDEGEERNRGNFPPRFSGRQFPNYSSELNVNALELEDSALYLCASSSGTGGLRGYTFGSGTRLTVV.

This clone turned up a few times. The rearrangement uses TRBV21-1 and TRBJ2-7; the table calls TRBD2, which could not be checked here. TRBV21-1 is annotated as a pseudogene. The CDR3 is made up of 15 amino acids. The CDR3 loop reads CASSKGLGERYEQYF. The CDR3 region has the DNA TGTGCCAGCAGCAAAGGGCTAGGTGAGCGCTACGAGCAGTACTTC.

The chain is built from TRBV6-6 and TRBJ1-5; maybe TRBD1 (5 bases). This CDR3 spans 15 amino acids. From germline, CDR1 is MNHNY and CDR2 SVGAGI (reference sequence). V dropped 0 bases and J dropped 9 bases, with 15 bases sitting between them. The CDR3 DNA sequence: TGTGCCAGCAGTTACTCGTTGGCAGGGATAGGGCCCCAGCATTTT. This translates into CASSYSLAGIGPQHF.

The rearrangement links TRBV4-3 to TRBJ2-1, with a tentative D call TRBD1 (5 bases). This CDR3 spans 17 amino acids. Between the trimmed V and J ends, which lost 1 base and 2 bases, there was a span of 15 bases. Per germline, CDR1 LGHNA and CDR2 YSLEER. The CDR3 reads CASSQGVGLRTYNEQFF. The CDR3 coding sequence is TGCGCCAGCAGCCAAGGGGTGGGGCTCCGGACCTACAATGAGCAGTTCTTC.

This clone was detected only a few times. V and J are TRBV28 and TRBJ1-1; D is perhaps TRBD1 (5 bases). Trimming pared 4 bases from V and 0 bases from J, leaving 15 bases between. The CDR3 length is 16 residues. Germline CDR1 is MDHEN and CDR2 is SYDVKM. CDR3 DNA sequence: TGTGCCAGCAGTTACCGACAGTTTGCAATGAACACTGAAGCTTTCTTT. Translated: CASSYRQFAMNTEAFF. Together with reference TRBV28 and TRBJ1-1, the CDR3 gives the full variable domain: DVKVTQSSRYLVKRTGEKVFLECVQDMDHENMFWYRQDPGLGLRLIYFSYDVKMKEKGDIPEGYSVSREKKERFSLILESASTNQTSMYLCASSYRQFAMNTEAFFGQGTRLTVV.

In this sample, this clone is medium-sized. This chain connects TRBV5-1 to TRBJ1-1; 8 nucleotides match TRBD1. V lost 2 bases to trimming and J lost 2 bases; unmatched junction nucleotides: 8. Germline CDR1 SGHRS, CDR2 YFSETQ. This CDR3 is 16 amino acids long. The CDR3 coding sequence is TGCGCCAGCAGCTTTCAGCCGCAGGGGGCTAACACTGAAGCTTTCTTT. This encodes CASSFQPQGANTEAFF.

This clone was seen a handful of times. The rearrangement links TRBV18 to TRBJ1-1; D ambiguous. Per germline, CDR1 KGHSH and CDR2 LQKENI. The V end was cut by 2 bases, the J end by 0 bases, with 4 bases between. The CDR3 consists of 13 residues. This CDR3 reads CASSPGLNTEAFF. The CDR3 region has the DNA TGTGCCAGCTCACCAGGGCTGAACACTGAAGCTTTCTTT.

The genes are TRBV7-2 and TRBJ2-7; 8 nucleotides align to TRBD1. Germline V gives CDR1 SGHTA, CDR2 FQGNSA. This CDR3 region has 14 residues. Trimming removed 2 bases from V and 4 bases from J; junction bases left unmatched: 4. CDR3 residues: CASSLRQGTYEQYF. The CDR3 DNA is TGTGCCAGCAGCTTACGACAGGGGACTTACGAGCAGTACTTC.

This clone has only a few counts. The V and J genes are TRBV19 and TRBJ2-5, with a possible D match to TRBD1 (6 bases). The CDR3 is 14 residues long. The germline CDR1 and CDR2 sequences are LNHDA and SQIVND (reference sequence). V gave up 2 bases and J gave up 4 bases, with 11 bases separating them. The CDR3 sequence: CASSITGGTETQYF. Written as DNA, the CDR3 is TGTGCCAGTAGTATAACTGGGGGCACAGAGACCCAGTACTTC. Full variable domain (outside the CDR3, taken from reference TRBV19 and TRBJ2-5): DGGITQSPKYLFRKEGQNVTLSCEQNLNHDAMYWYRQDPGQGLRLIYYSQIVNDFQKGDIAEGYSVSREKKESFPLTVTSAQKNPTAFYLCASSITGGTETQYFGPGTRLLVL.

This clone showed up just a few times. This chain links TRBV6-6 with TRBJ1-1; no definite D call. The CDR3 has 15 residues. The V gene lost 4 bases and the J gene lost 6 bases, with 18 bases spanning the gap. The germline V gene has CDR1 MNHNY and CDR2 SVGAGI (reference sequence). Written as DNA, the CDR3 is TGTGCCAGCAGTTCCTCACGAGGCTGGGAGTCTGAAGCTTTCTTT. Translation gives CASSSSRGWESEAFF.

The CDR3 DNA sequence: TGTGCCAGCAGCCTCAGGGGTGGGTGGTACGAGCAGTACTTC. Translating gives CASSLRGGWYEQYF. The chain employs TRBV13 and TRBJ2-7, with D maybe TRBD1 (6 bases). The CDR3 is made up of 14 amino acids. The germline V gene encodes CDR1 PRHDT and CDR2 FYEKMQ (reference sequence). V gave up 5 bases and J gave up 4 bases, with 15 bases separating them.

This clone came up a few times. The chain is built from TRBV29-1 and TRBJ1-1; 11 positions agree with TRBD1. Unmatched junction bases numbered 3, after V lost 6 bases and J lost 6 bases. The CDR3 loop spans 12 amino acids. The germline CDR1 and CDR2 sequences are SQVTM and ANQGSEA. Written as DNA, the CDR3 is TGCAGCGTCGGACAGGGGGCTGCTGAAGCTTTCTTT. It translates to CSVGQGAAEAFF.

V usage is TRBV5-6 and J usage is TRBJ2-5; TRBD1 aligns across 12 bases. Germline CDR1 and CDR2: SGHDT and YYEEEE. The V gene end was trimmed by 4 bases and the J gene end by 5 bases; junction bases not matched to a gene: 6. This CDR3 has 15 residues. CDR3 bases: TGTGCCAGCAGCCTAGGGACAGGGGGCGGGGAGACCCAGTACTTC. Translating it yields CASSLGTGGGETQYF.

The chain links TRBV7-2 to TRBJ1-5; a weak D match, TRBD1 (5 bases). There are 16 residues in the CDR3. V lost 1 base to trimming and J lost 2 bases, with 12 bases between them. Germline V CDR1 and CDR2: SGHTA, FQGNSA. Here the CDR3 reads CASSLGGTERNQPQHF. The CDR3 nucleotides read TGTGCCAGCAGCTTAGGCGGGACGGAACGCAATCAGCCCCAGCATTTT.

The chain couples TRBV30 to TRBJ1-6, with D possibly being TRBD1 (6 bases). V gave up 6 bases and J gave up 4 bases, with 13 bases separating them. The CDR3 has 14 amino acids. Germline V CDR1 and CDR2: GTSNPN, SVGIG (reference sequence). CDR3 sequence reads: CACMQGQYNSPLHF. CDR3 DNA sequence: TGTGCCTGCATGCAGGGACAATATAATTCACCCCTCCACTTT.

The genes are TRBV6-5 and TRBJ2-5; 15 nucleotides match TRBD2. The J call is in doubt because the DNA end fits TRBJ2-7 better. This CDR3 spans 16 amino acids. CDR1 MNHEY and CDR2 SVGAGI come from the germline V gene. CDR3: CASSYRGLAGGYEQYF. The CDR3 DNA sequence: TGTGCCAGCAGTTACAGGGGACTAGCGGGGGGCTACGAGCAGTACTTC.

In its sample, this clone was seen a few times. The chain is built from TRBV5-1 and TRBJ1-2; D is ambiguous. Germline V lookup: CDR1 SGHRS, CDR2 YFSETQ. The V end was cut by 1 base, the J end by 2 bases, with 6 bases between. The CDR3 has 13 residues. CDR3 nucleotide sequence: TGCGCCAGCAGCTTGACAGTAAACTATGGCTACACCTTC. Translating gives CASSLTVNYGYTF.

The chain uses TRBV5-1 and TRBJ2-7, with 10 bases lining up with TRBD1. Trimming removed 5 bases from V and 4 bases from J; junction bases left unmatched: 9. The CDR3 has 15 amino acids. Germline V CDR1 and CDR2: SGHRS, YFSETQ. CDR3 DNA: TGCGCCAGCAGGACCACCCCGGGACAGGGGTACGAGCAGTACTTC. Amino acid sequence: CASRTTPGQGYEQYF.

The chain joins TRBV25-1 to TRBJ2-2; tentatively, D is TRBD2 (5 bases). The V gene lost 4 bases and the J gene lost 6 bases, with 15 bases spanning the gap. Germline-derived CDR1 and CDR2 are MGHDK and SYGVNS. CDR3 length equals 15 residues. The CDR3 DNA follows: TGTGCCAGCAGTGTCCAAGGACTCCCCTCCGGGGAGCTGTTTTTT. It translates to CASSVQGLPSGELFF. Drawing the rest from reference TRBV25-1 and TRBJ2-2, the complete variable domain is EADIYQTPRYLVIGTGKKITLECSQTMGHDKMYWYQQDPGMELHLIHYSYGVNSTEKGDLSSESTVSRIRTEHFPLTLESARPSHTSQYLCASSVQGLPSGELFFGEGSRLTVL.

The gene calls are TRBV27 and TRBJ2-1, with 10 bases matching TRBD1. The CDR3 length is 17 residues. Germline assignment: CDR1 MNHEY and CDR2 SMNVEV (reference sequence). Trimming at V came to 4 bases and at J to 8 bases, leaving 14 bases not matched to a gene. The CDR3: CASSSDRGRGGGHEQFF. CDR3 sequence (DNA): TGTGCCAGCAGTTCAGACAGGGGGCGGGGCGGGGGGCATGAGCAGTTCTTC.

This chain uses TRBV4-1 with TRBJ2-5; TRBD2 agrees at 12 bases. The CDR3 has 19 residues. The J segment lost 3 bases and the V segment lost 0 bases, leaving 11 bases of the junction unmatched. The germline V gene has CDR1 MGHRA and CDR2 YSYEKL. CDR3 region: CASSQEGAASGGEEETQYF. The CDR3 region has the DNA TGCGCCAGCAGCCAAGAAGGGGCGGCTAGCGGGGGGGAGGAAGAGACCCAGTACTTC.

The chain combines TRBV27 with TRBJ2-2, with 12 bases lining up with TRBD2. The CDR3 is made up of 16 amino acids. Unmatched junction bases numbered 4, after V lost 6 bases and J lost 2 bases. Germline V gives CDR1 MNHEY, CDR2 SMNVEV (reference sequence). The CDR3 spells CASSLTSGGNTGELFF. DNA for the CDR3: TGTGCCAGCAGCTTGACTAGCGGGGGTAACACCGGGGAGCTGTTTTTT.

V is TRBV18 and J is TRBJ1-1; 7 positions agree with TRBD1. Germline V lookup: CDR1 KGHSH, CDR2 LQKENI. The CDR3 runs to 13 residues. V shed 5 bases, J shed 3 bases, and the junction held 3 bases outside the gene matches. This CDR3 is CASSTTGDTEAFF. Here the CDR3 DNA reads TGTGCCAGCTCAACCACAGGGGACACTGAAGCTTTCTTT.

CDR3 sequence: CASRPGGPAYNEQFF. In DNA form, the CDR3 reads TGTGCCAGCAGACCAGGGGGTCCCGCCTACAATGAGCAGTTCTTC. The V call is TRBV6-5, the J call TRBJ2-1; 7 bases map to TRBD1. Trimming cost V 6 bases and J 2 bases; bases outside gene matches: 7. The CDR3 length is 15 residues. The germline V gene has CDR1 MNHEY and CDR2 SVGAGI.

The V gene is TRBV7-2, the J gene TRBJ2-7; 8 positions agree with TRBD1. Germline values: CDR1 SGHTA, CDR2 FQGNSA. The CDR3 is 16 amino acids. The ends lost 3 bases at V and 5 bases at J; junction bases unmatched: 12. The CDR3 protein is CASSLFGQGRSHEQYF. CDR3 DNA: TGTGCCAGCAGCTTGTTCGGACAGGGCCGGTCCCACGAGCAGTACTTC.

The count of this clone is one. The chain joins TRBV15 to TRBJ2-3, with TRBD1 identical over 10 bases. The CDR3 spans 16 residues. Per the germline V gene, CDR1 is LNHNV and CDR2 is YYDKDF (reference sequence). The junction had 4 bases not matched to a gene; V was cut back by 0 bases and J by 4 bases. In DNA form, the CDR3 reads TGTGCCACCAGCAGAGACCCGGGACAGGGGTCAGATACGCAGTATTTT. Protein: CATSRDPGQGSDTQYF.